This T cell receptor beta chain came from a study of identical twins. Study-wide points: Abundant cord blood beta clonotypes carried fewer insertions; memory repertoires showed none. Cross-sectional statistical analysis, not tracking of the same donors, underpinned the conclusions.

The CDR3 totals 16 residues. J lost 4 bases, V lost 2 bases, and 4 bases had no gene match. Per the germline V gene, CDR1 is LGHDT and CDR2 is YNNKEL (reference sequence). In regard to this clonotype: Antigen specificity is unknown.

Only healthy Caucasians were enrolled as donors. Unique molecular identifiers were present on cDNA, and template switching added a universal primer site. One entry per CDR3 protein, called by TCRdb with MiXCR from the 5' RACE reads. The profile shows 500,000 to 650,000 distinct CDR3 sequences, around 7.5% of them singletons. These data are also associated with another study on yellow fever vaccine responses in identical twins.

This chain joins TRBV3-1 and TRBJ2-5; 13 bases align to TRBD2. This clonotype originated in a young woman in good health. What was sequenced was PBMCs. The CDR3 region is CASSQIRTSGGETQYF. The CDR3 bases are TGTGCCAGCAGCCAAATCCGGACTAGCGGGGGAGAGACCCAGTACTTC.